What follows are 24 T cell receptor beta chains derived from one specimen sequenced in a study of blood T cell repertoires in COVID-19. TCRdb's table, derived via immunoSEQ multiplex PCR, lists solely in-frame clones and lacks some. Of 270,000 or so clones in the sample, roughly nine tenths are singletons; the top ten hold roughly 8.5%. Sequencing used peripheral blood. The receptors originated from a man aged 40-49 years with active or convalescent COVID-19.

V usage is TRBV7-8 and J usage is TRBJ2-7, with D perhaps matching TRBD1 (5 bases). Looked up from germline, CDR1 is SGHVS and CDR2 is FQNEAQ. V was shortened by 1 base and J by 5 bases, with 15 bases between the two germline ends. This CDR3 spans 15 amino acids. Here the CDR3 DNA reads TGTGCCAGCAGCTTAGTCGTGCAGGGTGAGGACGAGCAGTACTTC. The encoded protein is CASSLVVQGEDEQYF.

The chain links TRBV4-1 to TRBJ2-3; 7 bases agree with TRBD2. The CDR3 loop spans 15 amino acids. Germline trimming cut 1 base from V and 6 bases from J; bases unmatched to any gene: 7. Looked up from germline, CDR1 is MGHRA and CDR2 is YSYEKL. This CDR3 reads CASSQGAGVRDTQYF. Here the CDR3 DNA reads TGCGCCAGCAGCCAAGGGGCGGGAGTTAGGGATACGCAGTATTTT.

J is TRBJ1-5 and V is TRBV6-5; no clear D gene. With 10 bases removed from V and 6 bases from J, the gap between germline ends came to 13 bases. This CDR3 is 12 amino acids long. Germline CDR1 reads MNHEY; CDR2 reads SVGAGI. The CDR3 sequence: CATFYRGQPQHF. Here the CDR3 DNA reads TGTGCCACCTTCTATCGGGGTCAGCCCCAGCATTTT.

CDR3 amino acids: CATSDRLLGNTDTQYF. The DNA for the CDR3 is TGTGCCACCAGTGATAGACTACTTGGGAACACAGATACGCAGTATTTT. The V gene is TRBV24-1, the J gene TRBJ2-3, with D possibly matching TRBD2 (5 bases). CDR1 is KGHDR, CDR2 SFDVKD, per germline. This CDR3 spans 16 amino acids. V was shortened by 3 bases and J by 2 bases, with 14 bases between the two germline ends.

The chain uses TRBV6-6 and TRBJ2-7; 12 bases are shared with TRBD1. Unmatched junction bases numbered 4, after V lost 2 bases and J lost 5 bases. This CDR3 contains 15 residues. CDR1 is MNHNY and CDR2 is SVGAGI in the germline V gene (reference sequence). CDR3 in amino acids: CASSYKGTGGDEQYF. CDR3 in DNA: TGTGCCAGCAGTTACAAGGGGACAGGGGGCGACGAGCAGTACTTC.

V and J are TRBV25-1 and TRBJ2-5; maybe TRBD2 (6 bases). Deletions cut 6 bases from V and 9 bases from J, with 11 bases between. From germline, CDR1 is MGHDK and CDR2 SYGVNS. The CDR3 is 11 amino acids. DNA of the CDR3: TGTGCCAGCAGGGGACTGTCTGCCCAGTACTTC. Translated: CASRGLSAQYF.

This clone has just one count. This rearrangement joins TRBV5-1 to TRBJ2-1, with 11 bases lining up with TRBD2. CDR1 is SGHRS, CDR2 YFSETQ, per germline. This CDR3 is built from 15 residues. The V and J ends lost 4 bases and 7 bases, in that order; junction bases with no gene match: 7. The CDR3 sequence is CASSQTSGIWNEQFF. CDR3 DNA: TGCGCCAGCAGCCAGACTAGCGGGATATGGAATGAGCAGTTCTTC.

V gene TRBV9 combines with J gene TRBJ1-2; D may be TRBD1 (5 bases). The V and J ends lost 4 bases and 8 bases respectively, with 21 bases between them. Germline CDR1 reads SGDLS; CDR2 reads YYNGEE. The CDR3 covers 15 residues. Written as DNA, the CDR3 is TGTGCCAGCAGCCCCAGGGCATCCCCGATGGACGGCTACACCTTC. Residues: CASSPRASPMDGYTF.

The V call is TRBV5-1, the J call TRBJ2-7; 8 bases match TRBD2. The germline CDR1 and CDR2 sequences are SGHRS and YFSETQ. V was clipped by 4 bases and J by 3 bases; unmatched bases: 9. This CDR3 has 15 residues. The CDR3 DNA reads TGCGCCAGCAGCCTAGCGGGCACTACCTTCTACGAGCAGTACTTC. Amino acids: CASSLAGTTFYEQYF.

This chain uses TRBV5-4 with TRBJ2-7; 7 nucleotides agree with TRBD1. With V trimmed by 4 bases and J by 3 bases, 10 bases remained unmatched. The germline V gene has CDR1 SGHNT and CDR2 YYREEE (reference sequence). The CDR3 contains 15 residues. CDR3 protein: CASSKEQGIFYEQYF. The CDR3 coding sequence is TGTGCCAGCAGCAAAGAACAGGGGATTTTCTACGAGCAGTACTTC.

The rearrangement joins TRBV2 to TRBJ1-3; D is unresolved. Germline V gene lookup returns CDR1 SNHLY and CDR2 FYNNEI. The CDR3 runs to 14 residues. With 6 bases removed from V and 0 bases from J, the gap between germline ends came to 9 bases. The CDR3 loop is CASRPTDSGNTIYF. DNA of the CDR3: TGTGCCAGCAGACCCACAGACTCTGGAAACACCATATATTTT.

The chain couples TRBV7-2 to TRBJ2-1; D remains ambiguous. The CDR3 extends over 15 amino acids. From germline, CDR1 is SGHTA and CDR2 FQGNSA. The V end lost 2 bases, the J end lost 0 bases, and 8 bases lay between the germline ends. In DNA, the CDR3 is TGTGCCAGCAGCTTATTAAGGAGCTCCTACAATGAGCAGTTCTTC. Amino acids: CASSLLRSSYNEQFF. Full variable domain (missing parts from reference TRBV7-2 and TRBJ2-1): GAGVSQSPSNKVTEKGKDVELRCDPISGHTALYWYRQSLGQGLEFLIYFQGNSAPDKSGLPSDRFSAERTGGSVSTLTIQRTQQEDSAVYLCASSLLRSSYNEQFFGPGTRLTVL.

This CDR3 reads CATRVAEGTYNEQFF. The CDR3 coding sequence is TGTGCCACCAGAGTAGCGGAAGGTACCTACAATGAGCAGTTCTTC. The chain joins TRBV24-1 to TRBJ2-1, with a weak D call TRBD2 (6 bases). Per germline, CDR1 KGHDR and CDR2 SFDVKD. This CDR3 contains 15 residues. Trimming left V 7 bases short and J 2 bases short, with 14 bases between.

J is TRBJ1-2 and V is TRBV2; perhaps TRBD1 as D (6 bases). This CDR3 region has 11 residues. Trimming shortened V by 9 bases and J by 7 bases, and 12 bases separated the two germline ends. The V gene's germline CDR1 is SNHLY and CDR2 FYNNEI. CDR3 sequence reads: CARGIGGGYTF. CDR3 DNA sequence: TGTGCCAGAGGGATAGGGGGTGGCTACACCTTC.

This rearrangement joins TRBV5-1 to TRBJ1-1, with D perhaps matching TRBD1 (6 bases). This CDR3 spans 16 amino acids. In germline, CDR1 is SGHRS, CDR2 YFSETQ. V gave up 5 bases and J gave up 0 bases, with 17 bases separating them. The CDR3 sequence: CASRRGGAGVNTEAFF. The DNA for the CDR3 is TGCGCCAGCAGACGGGGTGGAGCAGGGGTGAACACTGAAGCTTTCTTT.

The chain couples TRBV9 to TRBJ1-1, with D tentatively TRBD1 (5 bases). From germline, CDR1 is SGDLS and CDR2 YYNGEE. The CDR3 covers 13 residues. Trimming shortened V by 3 bases and J by 1 base, and 7 bases separated the two germline ends. CDR3 nucleotides: TGTGCCAGCAGCGCCGGGGGGAACACTGAAGCTTTCTTT. Its protein is CASSAGGNTEAFF.

The V and J genes are TRBV5-1 and TRBJ2-7; 7 bases are shared with TRBD2. Germline values: CDR1 SGHRS, CDR2 YFSETQ. The CDR3 is 14 amino acids. J lost 4 bases, V lost 5 bases, and 9 bases had no gene match. CDR3 DNA sequence: TGCGCCAGCAGGTGGGCTAGCGGAGCTTACGAGCAGTACTTC. Translated: CASRWASGAYEQYF.

In this sample, this clone turned up a few times. The chain recombines TRBV5-1 with TRBJ2-7; no firm D call. This CDR3 is 13 amino acids long. V dropped 2 bases and J dropped 4 bases, with 10 bases sitting between them. Germline V CDR1 and CDR2: SGHRS, YFSETQ. This chain's CDR3 is CASSLDGEYEQYF. DNA for the CDR3: TGCGCCAGCAGCTTAGACGGAGAATACGAGCAGTACTTC. Full variable domain (rest looked up from reference TRBV5-1 and TRBJ2-7): KAGVTQTPRYLIKTRGQQVTLSCSPISGHRSVSWYQQTPGQGLQFLFEYFSETQRNKGNFPGRFSGRQFSNSRSEMNVSTLELGDSALYLCASSLDGEYEQYFGPGTRLTVT.

The chain links TRBV28 to TRBJ1-1; D may be TRBD1 (6 bases). V shed 5 bases and J shed 6 bases, with 13 bases lying between them. The germline V gene encodes CDR1 MDHEN and CDR2 SYDVKM. The CDR3 sequence is 13 residues long. CDR3 sequence reads: CASSPTGTPEAFF. For the CDR3, the DNA is TGTGCCAGCAGTCCAACCGGGACACCTGAAGCTTTCTTT.

The chain combines TRBV2 with TRBJ1-6; TRBD1 matches 10 bases. The germline gives CDR1 SNHLY, CDR2 FYNNEI. The junction had 11 bases not matched to a gene; V was cut back by 8 bases and J by 7 bases. The CDR3 loop spans 16 amino acids. The CDR3 region has the DNA TGTGCCAGCCTGGTGGACAGGGGGATCGGGAATTCACCCCTCCACTTT. Protein sequence: CASLVDRGIGNSPLHF.

The gene calls are TRBV30 and TRBJ2-1; 10 positions match TRBD1. Germline V gives CDR1 GTSNPN, CDR2 SVGIG (reference sequence). With V trimmed by 2 bases and J by 9 bases, 10 bases remained unmatched. This CDR3 has 15 residues. The CDR3 protein is CAWSKTGGGSGEQFF. The CDR3 region has the DNA TGTGCCTGGAGTAAGACAGGGGGCGGATCGGGTGAGCAGTTCTTC. Full variable domain (missing parts from reference TRBV30 and TRBJ2-1): SQTIHQWPATLVQPVGSPLSLECTVEGTSNPNLYWYRQAAGRGLQLLFYSVGIGQISSEVPQNLSASRPQDRQFILSSKKLLLSDSGFYLCAWSKTGGGSGEQFFGPGTRLTVL.

The rearrangement uses TRBV7-3 and TRBJ2-1; 8 nucleotides line up with TRBD2. V shed 5 bases and J 2 bases; nucleotides not matched to a gene: 2. Per germline, CDR1 SGHTA and CDR2 FQGTGA. The CDR3 totals 14 residues. The CDR3 sequence: CASSPGGPYNEQFF. In nucleotides, the CDR3 is TGTGCCAGCAGCCCGGGGGGGCCCTACAATGAGCAGTTCTTC.

This sequence joins TRBV12-3 or TRBV12-4 and TRBJ2-5, with TRBD2 matching over 7 bases. CDR3 length: 13 residues. The ends lost 3 bases at V and 5 bases at J; junction bases unmatched: 3. Written as DNA, the CDR3 is TGTGCCAGCAGTTTTCTAGCGGTTGAGACCCAGTACTTC. Its protein is CASSFLAVETQYF.

The chain couples TRBV10-2 to TRBJ1-2, with D perhaps matching TRBD1 (5 bases). The V end was cut by 3 bases, the J end by 0 bases, with 14 bases between. CDR1 and CDR2 (germline): WSHSY, SAAADI. The CDR3 runs to 16 residues. CDR3 in amino acids: CASSDPGVGSNYGYTF. The DNA of the CDR3 is TGCGCCAGCAGTGACCCGGGGGTGGGCTCTAACTATGGCTACACCTTC.